Below are 16 T cell receptor beta chains sequenced from a single sample in a study of blood T cells in healthy people across ages. The authors ran a second PCR of about 6 to 11 cycles using a sample-barcoded 5' primer and a J-beta primer mix. TCRdb re-derived calls from the 5' RACE reads in MiXCR, one entry per CDR3 protein. The sample has 1.5 million to 1.9 million distinct CDR3 sequences, around 40% seen once. Material: blood. The receptors stem from a woman between 18 and 30 years old in good health.

There are a few counts of this clonotype. The chain employs TRBV20-1 and TRBJ1-2; D is ambiguous. The ends were cut back, 5 bases at V and 5 bases at J, with 21 bases in the middle. Germline V gene data show CDR1 as DFQATT and CDR2 as SNEGSKA (reference sequence). The CDR3 runs to 15 residues. This CDR3 is CSARPPLGPLYGYTF. In nucleotides, the CDR3 is TGCAGTGCTCGACCACCACTGGGTCCCCTGTATGGCTACACCTTC.

This clonotype has at least ten counts. The chain is built from TRBV6-2 or TRBV6-3 and TRBJ2-1; possible D gene TRBD2, 6 bases. Trimming stripped 6 bases from V and 4 bases from J, with 16 bases between. Germline-derived CDR1 and CDR2 are MNHEY and SVGEGT. CDR3 length: 15 residues. The CDR3 sequence is CASSQTSGGYNEQFF. The DNA for the CDR3 is TGTGCCAGCAGCCAAACGAGTGGAGGGTACAATGAGCAGTTCTTC.

This clonotype turned up a few times. This chain joins TRBV18 and TRBJ1-4; TRBD1 matches at 8 bases. The CDR3 is made up of 14 amino acids. The germline V gene encodes CDR1 KGHSH and CDR2 LQKENI. With 6 bases clipped from V and 7 bases from J, the junction kept 7 bases outside the gene matches. The CDR3: CASSVDRVTEKLFF. DNA of the CDR3: TGTGCCAGCTCGGTGGACAGGGTTACTGAAAAACTGTTTTTT.

The chain has TRBV4-3 and TRBJ1-2; D is perhaps TRBD1 (6 bases). V was cut by 3 bases and J by 7 bases, with 24 bases left in between. Germline CDR1 reads LGHNA; CDR2 reads YSLEER. The CDR3 spans 17 residues. The CDR3 DNA reads TGCGCCAGCAGCCAGTTCACCGGGACACCAATTACGAGTGGCTACACCTTC. It specifies CASSQFTGTPITSGYTF.

The CDR3 coding sequence is TGCAGCACCCGATGGGACAGATATGGCTACACCTTC. Translating gives CSTRWDRYGYTF. V is TRBV29-1 and J is TRBJ1-2; the match to TRBD1 covers 7 bases. V shed 8 bases and J 5 bases; nucleotides not matched to a gene: 8. The CDR3 runs to 12 residues. Germline V lookup: CDR1 SQVTM, CDR2 ANQGSEA. The full variable domain, with the rest looked up from reference TRBV29-1 and TRBJ1-2, is SAVISQKPSRDICQRGTSLTIQCQVDSQVTMMFWYRQQPGQSLTLIATANQGSEATYESGFVIDKFPISRPNLTFSTLTVSNMSPEDSSIYLCSTRWDRYGYTFGSGTRLTVV.

The table lists this clonotype with a few counts. The chain couples TRBV25-1 to TRBJ2-3; possible D gene TRBD2, 6 bases. This CDR3 has 14 residues. Germline V gives CDR1 MGHDK, CDR2 SYGVNS. Trimming removed 10 bases at V and 0 bases at J, with 14 bases between. The CDR3 loop is CATPGGYSTDTQYF. As DNA, the CDR3 is TGTGCCACCCCTGGAGGGTATAGCACAGATACGCAGTATTTT.

The chain carries TRBV29-1 and TRBJ1-1; 7 positions agree with TRBD1. V was pared by 5 bases and J by 5 bases, with 8 bases of the junction left unmatched. There are 13 residues in the CDR3. CDR1 and CDR2 (germline): SQVTM, ANQGSEA. The CDR3 DNA reads TGCAGCGTTAGGACAGGCGGGAGAACTGAAGCTTTCTTT. This encodes CSVRTGGRTEAFF.

This clonotype was seen a handful of times. V usage is TRBV7-9 and J usage is TRBJ2-7; 8 bases fit TRBD1. From germline, CDR1 is SEHNR and CDR2 FQNEAQ (reference sequence). The ends lost 0 bases at V and 4 bases at J; junction bases unmatched: 8. The CDR3 consists of 16 residues. This CDR3 reads CASSLAGQAHGYEQYF. The CDR3 nucleotides are TGTGCCAGCAGCTTAGCGGGACAGGCGCATGGATACGAGCAGTACTTC.

Worth noting for this clonotype: A much larger clonotype is one base distant, so this may be a read error. The gene calls are TRBV7-2 and TRBJ2-1; TRBD2 agrees at 8 bases. With the DNA end fitting TRBJ2-7 better, the J assignment may be wrong. Germline V gives CDR1 SGHTA, CDR2 FQGNSA. The CDR3 sequence is 14 residues long. In nucleotides, the CDR3 is TGTGCCAGCACCCTGACTAGCGTCTACAATGAGCAGTACTTC. This gives the protein CASTLTSVYNEQYF.

The V call is TRBV7-2, the J call TRBJ2-3; TRBD2 is a possible D gene (6 bases). Germline V gives CDR1 SGHTA, CDR2 FQGNSA. V was trimmed by 3 bases and J by 0 bases, leaving 13 bases between them. The CDR3 totals 16 residues. CDR3 region: CASSFTSSISTDTQYF. CDR3 nucleotide sequence: TGTGCCAGCAGCTTCACTAGCAGTATAAGCACAGATACGCAGTATTTT.

The chain links TRBV20-1 to TRBJ2-7, with D perhaps assigned TRBD1 or TRBD2 (7 bases each). V shed 4 bases and J shed 2 bases, with 18 bases lying between them. This CDR3 contains 15 residues. Germline V lookup: CDR1 DFQATT, CDR2 SNEGSKA (reference sequence). This CDR3 reads CSAIKERDSTYEQYF. The CDR3 DNA reads as TGCAGTGCTATCAAAGAGCGGGACAGCACCTACGAGCAGTACTTC.

The genes are TRBV5-1 and TRBJ1-4; 9 nucleotides align to TRBD1. V shed 0 bases and J 8 bases; nucleotides not matched to a gene: 11. The V gene's germline CDR1 is SGHRS and CDR2 YFSETQ. The CDR3 is 17 amino acids. CDR3: CASSLGPTGGRGEKLFF. CDR3 coding DNA: TGCGCCAGCAGCTTGGGGCCCACAGGGGGCCGAGGAGAAAAACTGTTTTTT.

The sample holds many counts of this clonotype. The J gene is TRBJ1-1, the V gene TRBV10-3, with 7 bases lining up with TRBD1. V lost 6 bases, J lost 3 bases, and 7 bases stayed unmatched. Germline V lookup: CDR1 ENHRY, CDR2 SYGVKD. The CDR3 has 14 residues. As DNA, the CDR3 is TGTGCCATCAGCACAGGGGATCAGTACACTGAAGCTTTCTTT. It specifies CAISTGDQYTEAFF.

There are a few counts of this clonotype. V and J are TRBV2 and TRBJ2-3, with 7 positions matching TRBD1. Germline loops: CDR1 SNHLY, CDR2 FYNNEI. V dropped 1 base and J dropped 1; count of bases not matched to a gene: 8. The CDR3 loop spans 17 amino acids. As DNA, the CDR3 is TGTGCCAGCAGTGAAGAGGGGGCGGCTCGGGGCACAGATACGCAGTATTTT. Translated, it gives CASSEEGAARGTDTQYF.

The chain is built from TRBV12-3 or TRBV12-4 and TRBJ1-1, with 9 bases identical to TRBD1. The J segment lost 1 base and the V segment lost 2 bases, leaving 8 bases of the junction unmatched. The CDR3 sequence is 17 residues long. The CDR3 is CASSLRGQGRRNTEAFF. The DNA for the CDR3 is TGTGCCAGCAGTTTAAGAGGACAGGGGAGGAGGAACACTGAAGCTTTCTTT.

This clonotype was recorded at least ten times. This chain uses TRBV6-1 with TRBJ1-1, with D possibly being TRBD1 (5 bases). Germline CDR1 is MNHNS and CDR2 is SASEGT. Between the trimmed V and J ends, which lost 3 bases and 7 bases, there was a span of 15 bases. The CDR3 consists of 14 residues. Written as DNA, the CDR3 is TGTGCCAGCAGTGAGACCGTGGACCAGGGTGAAGCTTTCTTT. Its translation is CASSETVDQGEAFF.